Listed below are T cell receptor beta chains from one sample, sequenced in a study of blood T cell repertoires in COVID-19. Clones were sequenced by immunoSEQ multiplex PCR, and TCRdb holds only the in-frame ones, with some missing. The sample lists approximately 400,000 clones, approximately 90% occurring once. Material: PBMCs or T cells enriched from blood (not recorded which). The receptor set was obtained from a woman between 40 and 50 years old who had been exposed to COVID-19. CDR3s include the opening cysteine and the closing phenylalanine or tryptophan. The order of the fields is clone size, D gene, V gene, J gene, CDR3 protein, CDR3 DNA. A D gene is named only where the DNA matches it firmly. Clone size is shown for a subset of rows, as once, few, many or a class of expanded clone.

clone_size: NA
d_call: NA
v_call: TRBV10-1
j_call: TRBJ1-1
cdr3_aa: CASLDSSLNTEAFF
cdr3_nt: TGCGCCAGCCTGGACAGTTCCTTGAACACTGAAGCTTTCTTT

clone_size: NA
d_call: NA
v_call: TRBV7-2
j_call: TRBJ2-5
cdr3_aa: CASSRGDTQLETQYF
cdr3_nt: TGTGCCAGCAGCCGGGGGGACACCCAGCTCGAGACCCAGTACTTC

clone_size: NA
d_call: TRBD1
v_call: TRBV25-1
j_call: TRBJ1-4
cdr3_aa: CASSKTGSNEKLFF
cdr3_nt: TGTGCCAGCAGTAAGACAGGGAGTAATGAAAAACTGTTTTTT

clone_size: NA
d_call: NA
v_call: TRBV9
j_call: TRBJ2-2
cdr3_aa: CASSVELLPGELFF
cdr3_nt: TGTGCCAGCAGCGTAGAATTACTCCCCGGGGAGCTGTTTTTT

clone_size: NA
d_call: TRBD1
v_call: TRBV19
j_call: TRBJ2-7
cdr3_aa: CASSPYRGSRYEQYF
cdr3_nt: TGTGCCAGTAGTCCGTACAGGGGAAGTCGCTACGAGCAGTACTTC

clone_size: NA
d_call: NA
v_call: TRBV29-1
j_call: TRBJ1-1
cdr3_aa: CSVGDKGRGLQSEAFF
cdr3_nt: TGCAGCGTTGGTGATAAGGGTAGGGGTCTACAAAGTGAAGCTTTCTTT

clone_size: NA
d_call: NA
v_call: TRBV30
j_call: TRBJ1-6
cdr3_aa: CAWSVAPLSYNSPLHF
cdr3_nt: TGTGCCTGGAGTGTAGCTCCCCTCTCCTATAATTCACCCCTCCACTTT

clone_size: once
d_call: TRBD1
v_call: TRBV24-1
j_call: TRBJ1-2
cdr3_aa: CATSDLNPPGQGVVYTF
cdr3_nt: TGTGCCACCAGTGACCTGAACCCACCGGGACAGGGGGTGGTCTACACCTTC

clone_size: NA
d_call: NA
v_call: TRBV29-1
j_call: TRBJ1-2
cdr3_aa: CSVEPLRAGDGYTF
cdr3_nt: TGCAGCGTTGAACCCCTCCGCGCGGGGGATGGCTACACCTTC

clone_size: NA
d_call: NA
v_call: TRBV3-1/TRBV3-2
j_call: TRBJ1-1
cdr3_aa: CASSRADTEAFF
cdr3_nt: TGTGCCAGCAGCCGAGCGGACACTGAAGCTTTCTTT

clone_size: NA
d_call: NA
v_call: TRBV12-3/TRBV12-4
j_call: TRBJ1-1
cdr3_aa: CASSTLGITEAFF
cdr3_nt: TGTGCCAGCAGCACACTAGGTATCACTGAAGCTTTCTTT

clone_size: NA
d_call: NA
v_call: TRBV7-9
j_call: TRBJ2-7
cdr3_aa: CASSPKGDYEQYF
cdr3_nt: TGTGCCAGCAGCCCCAAGGGGGACTACGAGCAGTACTTC

clone_size: NA
d_call: TRBD2
v_call: TRBV7-2
j_call: TRBJ2-1
cdr3_aa: CASSLAGGRIGNEQFF
cdr3_nt: TGTGCCAGCAGCTTAGCAGGCGGGAGAATTGGGAATGAGCAGTTCTTC